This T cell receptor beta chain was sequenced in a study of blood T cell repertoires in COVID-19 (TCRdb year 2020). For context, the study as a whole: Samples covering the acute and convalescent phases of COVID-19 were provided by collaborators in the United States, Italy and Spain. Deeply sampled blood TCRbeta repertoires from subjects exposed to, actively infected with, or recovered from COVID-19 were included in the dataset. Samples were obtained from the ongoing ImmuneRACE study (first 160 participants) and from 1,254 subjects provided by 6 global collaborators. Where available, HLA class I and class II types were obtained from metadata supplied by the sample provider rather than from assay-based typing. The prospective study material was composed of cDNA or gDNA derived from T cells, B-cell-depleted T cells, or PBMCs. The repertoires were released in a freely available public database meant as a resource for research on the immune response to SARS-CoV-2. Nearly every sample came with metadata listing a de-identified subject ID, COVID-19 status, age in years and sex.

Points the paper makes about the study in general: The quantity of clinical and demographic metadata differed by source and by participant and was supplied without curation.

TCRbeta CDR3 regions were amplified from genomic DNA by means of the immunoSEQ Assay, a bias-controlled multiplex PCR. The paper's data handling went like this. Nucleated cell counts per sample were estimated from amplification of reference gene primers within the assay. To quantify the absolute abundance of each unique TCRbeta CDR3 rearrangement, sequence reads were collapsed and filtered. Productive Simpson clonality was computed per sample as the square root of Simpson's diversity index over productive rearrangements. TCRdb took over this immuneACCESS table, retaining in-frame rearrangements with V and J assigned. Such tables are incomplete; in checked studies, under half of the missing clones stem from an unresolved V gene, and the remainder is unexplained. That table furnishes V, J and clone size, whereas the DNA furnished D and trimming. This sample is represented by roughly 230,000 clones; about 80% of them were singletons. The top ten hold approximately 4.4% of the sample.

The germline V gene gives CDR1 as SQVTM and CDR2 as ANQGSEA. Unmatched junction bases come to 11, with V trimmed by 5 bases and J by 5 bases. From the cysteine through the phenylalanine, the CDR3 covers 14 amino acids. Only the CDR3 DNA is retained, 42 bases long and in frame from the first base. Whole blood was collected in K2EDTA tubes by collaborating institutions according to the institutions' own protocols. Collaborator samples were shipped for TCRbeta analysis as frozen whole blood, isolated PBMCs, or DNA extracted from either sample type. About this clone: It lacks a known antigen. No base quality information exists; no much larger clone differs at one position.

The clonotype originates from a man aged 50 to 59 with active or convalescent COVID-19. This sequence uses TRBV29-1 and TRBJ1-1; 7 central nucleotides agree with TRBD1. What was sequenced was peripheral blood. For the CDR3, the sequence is CSVRQGPRGTEAFF. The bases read TGCAGCGTTCGACAGGGCCCTCGGGGGACTGAAGCTTTCTTT.